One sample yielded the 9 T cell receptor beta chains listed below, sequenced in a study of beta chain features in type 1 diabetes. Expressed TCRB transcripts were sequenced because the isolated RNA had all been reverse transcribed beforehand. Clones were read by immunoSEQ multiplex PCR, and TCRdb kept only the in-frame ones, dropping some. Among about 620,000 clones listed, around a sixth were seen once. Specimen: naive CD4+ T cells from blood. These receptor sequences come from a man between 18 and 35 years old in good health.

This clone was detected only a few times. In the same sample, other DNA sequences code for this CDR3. CDR3 sequence (DNA): TGTGCCAGCAGTCGACAGCCCCAGCATTTT. It is translated as CASSRQPQHF. The chain couples TRBV28 to TRBJ1-5; D gene unclear. Trimming shortened V by 5 bases and J by 7 bases, and 3 bases separated the two germline ends. Germline-derived CDR1 and CDR2 are MDHEN and SYDVKM. This CDR3 has 10 amino acids.

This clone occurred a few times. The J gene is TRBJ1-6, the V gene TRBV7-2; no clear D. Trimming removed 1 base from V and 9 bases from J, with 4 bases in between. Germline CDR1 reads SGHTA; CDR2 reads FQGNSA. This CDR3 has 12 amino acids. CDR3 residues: CASSLGFSPLHF. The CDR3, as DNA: TGTGCCAGCAGCTTAGGGTTTTCACCCCTCCACTTT.

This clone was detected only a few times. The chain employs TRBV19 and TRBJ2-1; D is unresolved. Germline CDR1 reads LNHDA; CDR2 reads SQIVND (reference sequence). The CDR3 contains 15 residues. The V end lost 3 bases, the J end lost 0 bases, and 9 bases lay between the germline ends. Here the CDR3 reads CASSMAASSYNEQFF. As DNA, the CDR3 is TGTGCCAGTAGTATGGCAGCAAGCTCCTACAATGAGCAGTTCTTC.

The CDR3 DNA reads as TGTGCCAGCAGTAGAGGACTAGCGGGAGGCCCCGGGGAGCTGTTTTTT. Protein product: CASSRGLAGGPGELFF. V gene TRBV28 combines with J gene TRBJ2-2, with 14 bases that match TRBD2. Germline V lookup: CDR1 MDHEN, CDR2 SYDVKM. Trimming removed 5 bases from V and 6 bases from J; junction bases left unmatched: 5. This CDR3 has 16 residues.

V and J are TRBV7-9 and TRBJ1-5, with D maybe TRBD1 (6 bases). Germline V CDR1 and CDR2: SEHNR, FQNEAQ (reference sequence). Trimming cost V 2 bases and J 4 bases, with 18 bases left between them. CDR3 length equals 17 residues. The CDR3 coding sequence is TGTGCCAGCAGCTTACAGACGGGACACAAGGAGAATCAGCCCCAGCATTTT. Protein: CASSLQTGHKENQPQHF.

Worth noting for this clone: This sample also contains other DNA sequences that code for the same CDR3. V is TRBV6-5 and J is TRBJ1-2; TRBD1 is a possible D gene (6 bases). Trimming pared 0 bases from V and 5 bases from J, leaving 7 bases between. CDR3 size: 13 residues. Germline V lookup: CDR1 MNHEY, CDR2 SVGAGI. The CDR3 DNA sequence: TGTGCCAGCAGTTACTCTCAGGGGTATGGCTACACCTTC. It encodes CASSYSQGYGYTF.

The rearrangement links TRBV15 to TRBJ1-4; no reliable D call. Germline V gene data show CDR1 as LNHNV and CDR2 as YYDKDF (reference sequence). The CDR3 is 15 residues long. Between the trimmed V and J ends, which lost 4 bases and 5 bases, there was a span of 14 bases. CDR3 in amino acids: CATSKLPLKNEKLFF. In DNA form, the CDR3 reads TGTGCCACCAGCAAACTACCCCTGAAAAATGAAAAACTGTTTTTT.

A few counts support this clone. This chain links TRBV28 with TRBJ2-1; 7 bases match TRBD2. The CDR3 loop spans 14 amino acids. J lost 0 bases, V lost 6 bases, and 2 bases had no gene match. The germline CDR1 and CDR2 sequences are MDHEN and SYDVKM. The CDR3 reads CASRAGSSYNEQFF. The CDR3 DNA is TGTGCCAGCAGAGCGGGGAGCTCCTACAATGAGCAGTTCTTC.

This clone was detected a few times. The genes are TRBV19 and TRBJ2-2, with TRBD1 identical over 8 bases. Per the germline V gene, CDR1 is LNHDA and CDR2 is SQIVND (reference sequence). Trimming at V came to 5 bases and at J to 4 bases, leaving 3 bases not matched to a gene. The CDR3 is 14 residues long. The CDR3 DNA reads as TGTGCCAGTAGTGACAGGGGCGGCACCGGGGAGCTGTTTTTT. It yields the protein CASSDRGGTGELFF.